Below, 2 T cell receptor beta chains from the same sample are listed, as sequenced in a study of Ad26.COV2.S vaccination and SARS-CoV-2 variants. Some clones are missing from TCRdb's copy, which holds only in-frame ones; the method was immunoSEQ multiplex PCR. Among roughly 500,000 clones listed, approximately 88% were seen once. Treatment in this sample: some 19 received Ad26.COV2.S at low or high dose, single or two shots; 5 received placebo; per-sample allocation not given. Following the first vaccine or placebo injection, samples were taken on day 63. Sequenced material: peripheral blood, taken in a trial of Ad26.COV2.S vaccine versus placebo. Source of these receptors: a person aged 18-60 years who received the Ad26.COV2.S COVID-19 vaccine or a placebo.

This clone was observed once. The CDR3 DNA reads as TGTGCCAGCACCGCGGGGACAGGGTGGTACGGCTACACCTTC. Its protein product is CASTAGTGWYGYTF. The rearrangement links TRBV2 to TRBJ1-2; 9 bases agree with TRBD1. From germline, CDR1 is SNHLY and CDR2 FYNNEI. Trimming cost V 7 bases and J 8 bases; bases outside gene matches: 11. The CDR3 is 14 amino acids. Based on the CDR3 plus reference TRBV2 and TRBJ1-2, the full variable domain is EPEVTQTPSHQVTQMGQEVILRCVPISNHLYFYWYRQILGQKVEFLVSFYNNEISEKSEIFDDQFSVERPDGSNFTLKIRSTKLEDSAMYFCASTAGTGWYGYTFGSGTRLTVV.

The V call is TRBV7-8, the J call TRBJ1-5; TRBD1 agrees at 9 bases. The CDR3 extends over 15 amino acids. V lost 5 bases to trimming and J lost 6 bases; unmatched junction nucleotides: 8. Germline CDR1 is SGHVS and CDR2 is FQNEAQ. CDR3 loop: CASSALGQGTQPQHF. In DNA form, the CDR3 reads TGTGCCAGCAGCGCACTGGGACAGGGTACTCAGCCCCAGCATTTT.